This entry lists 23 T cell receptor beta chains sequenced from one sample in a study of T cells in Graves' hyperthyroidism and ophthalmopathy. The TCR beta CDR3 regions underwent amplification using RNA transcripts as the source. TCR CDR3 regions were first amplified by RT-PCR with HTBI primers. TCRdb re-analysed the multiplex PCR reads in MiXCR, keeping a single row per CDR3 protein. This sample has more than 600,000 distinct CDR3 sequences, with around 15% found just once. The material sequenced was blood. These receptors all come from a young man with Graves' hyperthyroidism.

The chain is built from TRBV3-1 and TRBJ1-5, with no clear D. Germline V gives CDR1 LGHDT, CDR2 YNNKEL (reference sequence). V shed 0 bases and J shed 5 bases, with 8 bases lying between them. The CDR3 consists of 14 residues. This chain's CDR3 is CASSQDAHHQPQHF. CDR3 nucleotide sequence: TGTGCCAGCAGCCAAGATGCGCACCATCAGCCCCAGCATTTT. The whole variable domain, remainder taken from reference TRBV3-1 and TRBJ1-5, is DTAVSQTPKYLVTQMGNDKSIKCEQNLGHDTMYWYKQDSKKFLKIMFSYNNKELIINETVPNRFSPKSPDKAHLNLHINSLELGDSAVYFCASSQDAHHQPQHFGDGTRLSIL.

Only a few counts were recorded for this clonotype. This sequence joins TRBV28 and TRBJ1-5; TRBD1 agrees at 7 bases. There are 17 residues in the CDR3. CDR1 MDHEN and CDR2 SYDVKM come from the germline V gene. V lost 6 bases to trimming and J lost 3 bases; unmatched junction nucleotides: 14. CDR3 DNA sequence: TGTGCCAGCAGATACAGGCAACCGGGACAGACCAATCAGCCCCAGCATTTT. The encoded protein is CASRYRQPGQTNQPQHF.

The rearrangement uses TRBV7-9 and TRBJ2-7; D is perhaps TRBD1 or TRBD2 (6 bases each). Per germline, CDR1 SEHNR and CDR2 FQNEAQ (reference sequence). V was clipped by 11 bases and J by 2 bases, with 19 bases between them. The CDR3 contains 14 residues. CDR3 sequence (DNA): TGTGCCGGAGGGGGAAAGGGTAACCCCTACGAGCAGTACTTC. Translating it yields CAGGGKGNPYEQYF.

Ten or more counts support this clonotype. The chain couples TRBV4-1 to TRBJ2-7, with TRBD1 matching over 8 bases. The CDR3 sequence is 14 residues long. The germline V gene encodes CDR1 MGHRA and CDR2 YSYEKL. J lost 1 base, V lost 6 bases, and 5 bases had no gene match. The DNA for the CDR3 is TGCGCCAGCAGGCCCGGGACAGGATCCTACGAGCAGTACTTC. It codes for CASRPGTGSYEQYF.

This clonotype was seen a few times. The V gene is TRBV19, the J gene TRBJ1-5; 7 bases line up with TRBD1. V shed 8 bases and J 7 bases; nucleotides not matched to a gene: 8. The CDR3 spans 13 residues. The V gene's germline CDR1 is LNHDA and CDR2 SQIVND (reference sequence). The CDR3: CASSTGFGQPQHF. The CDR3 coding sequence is TGTGCCAGTTCGACAGGGTTCGGACAGCCCCAGCATTTT.

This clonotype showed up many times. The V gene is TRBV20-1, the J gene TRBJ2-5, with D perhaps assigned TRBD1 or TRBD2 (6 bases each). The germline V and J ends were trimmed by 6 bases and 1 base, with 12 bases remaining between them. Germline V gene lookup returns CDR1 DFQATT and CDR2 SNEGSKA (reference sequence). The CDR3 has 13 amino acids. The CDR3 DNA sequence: TGCAGTGCAGGGGGACTCCTCCAAGAGACCCAGTACTTC. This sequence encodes CSAGGLLQETQYF.

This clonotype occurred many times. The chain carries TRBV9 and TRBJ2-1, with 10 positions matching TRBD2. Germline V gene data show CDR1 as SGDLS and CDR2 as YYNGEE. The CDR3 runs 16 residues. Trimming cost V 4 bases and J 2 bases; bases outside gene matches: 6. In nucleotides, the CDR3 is TGTGCCAGCAGCTCCCCCGGGACTAGCGCCTACAATGAGCAGTTCTTC. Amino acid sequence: CASSSPGTSAYNEQFF.

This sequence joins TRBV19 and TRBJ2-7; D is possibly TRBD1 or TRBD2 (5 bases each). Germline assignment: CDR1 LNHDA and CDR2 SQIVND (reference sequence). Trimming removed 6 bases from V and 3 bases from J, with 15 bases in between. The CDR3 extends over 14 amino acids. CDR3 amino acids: CASSPTRGYYEQYF. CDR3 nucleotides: TGTGCCAGTAGCCCGACCCGGGGCTACTACGAGCAGTACTTC.

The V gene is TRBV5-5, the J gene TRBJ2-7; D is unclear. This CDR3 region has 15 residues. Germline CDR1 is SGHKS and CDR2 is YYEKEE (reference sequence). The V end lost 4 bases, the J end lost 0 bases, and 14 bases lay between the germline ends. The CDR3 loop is CASSPVPVTSYEQYF. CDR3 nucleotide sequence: TGTGCCAGCAGCCCGGTCCCTGTTACCTCCTACGAGCAGTACTTC.

The CDR3, as DNA: TGTGCCAGCAGTTTATGGCCAGAGGGGGCAGTGATCGGGGAGCTGTTTTTT. It is translated as CASSLWPEGAVIGELFF. This chain joins TRBV12-3 or TRBV12-4 and TRBJ2-2; the match to TRBD1 covers 7 bases. Trimming cost V 2 bases and J 7 bases; bases outside gene matches: 13. CDR3 length: 17 amino acids.

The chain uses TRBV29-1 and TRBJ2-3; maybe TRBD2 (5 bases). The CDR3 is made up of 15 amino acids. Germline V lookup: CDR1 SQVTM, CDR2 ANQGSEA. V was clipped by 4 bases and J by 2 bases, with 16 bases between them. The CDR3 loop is CSVGRLKDHTDTQYF. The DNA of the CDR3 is TGCAGCGTTGGGAGGTTAAAGGACCACACAGATACGCAGTATTTT.

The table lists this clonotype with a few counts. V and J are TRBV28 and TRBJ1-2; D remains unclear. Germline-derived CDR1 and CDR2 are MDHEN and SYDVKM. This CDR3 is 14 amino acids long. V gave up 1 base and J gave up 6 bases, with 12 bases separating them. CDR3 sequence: CASSLLVVYDGYTF. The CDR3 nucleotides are TGTGCCAGCAGTTTATTGGTAGTTTACGATGGCTACACCTTC.

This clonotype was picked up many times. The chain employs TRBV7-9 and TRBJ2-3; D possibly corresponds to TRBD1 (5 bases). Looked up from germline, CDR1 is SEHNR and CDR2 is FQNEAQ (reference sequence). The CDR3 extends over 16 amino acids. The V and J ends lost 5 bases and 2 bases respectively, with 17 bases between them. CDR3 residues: CASSQLGRGYTDTQYF. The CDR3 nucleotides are TGTGCCAGCAGCCAACTCGGAAGGGGATACACAGATACGCAGTATTTT. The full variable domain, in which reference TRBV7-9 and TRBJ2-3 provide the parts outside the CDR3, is DTGVSQNPRHKITKRGQNVTFRCDPISEHNRLYWYRQTLGQGPEFLTYFQNEAQLEKSRLLSDRFSAERPKGSFSTLEIQRTEQGDSAMYLCASSQLGRGYTDTQYFGPGTRLTVL.

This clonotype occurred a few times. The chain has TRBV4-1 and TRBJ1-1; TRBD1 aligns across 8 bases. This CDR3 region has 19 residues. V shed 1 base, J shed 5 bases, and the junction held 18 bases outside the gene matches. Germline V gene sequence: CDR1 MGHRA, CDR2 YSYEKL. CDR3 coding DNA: TGCGCCAGCAGCCAAGGGCCCGAAGGACAGGGTGGGAGAGGGACTGAAGCTTTCTTT. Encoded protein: CASSQGPEGQGGRGTEAFF.

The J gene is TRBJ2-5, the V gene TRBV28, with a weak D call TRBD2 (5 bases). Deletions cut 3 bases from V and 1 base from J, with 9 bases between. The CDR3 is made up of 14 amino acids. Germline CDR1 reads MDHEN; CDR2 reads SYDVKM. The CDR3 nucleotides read TGTGCCAGCAGTTTTGCCGGACTCCAAGAGACCCAGTACTTC. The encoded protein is CASSFAGLQETQYF.

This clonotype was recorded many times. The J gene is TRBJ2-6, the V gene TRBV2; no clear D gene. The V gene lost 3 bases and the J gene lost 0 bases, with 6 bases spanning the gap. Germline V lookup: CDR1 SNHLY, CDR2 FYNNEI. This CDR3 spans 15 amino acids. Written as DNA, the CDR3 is TGTGCCAGCAGTGAGGTTCGCTCTGGGGCCAACGTCCTGACTTTC. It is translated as CASSEVRSGANVLTF.

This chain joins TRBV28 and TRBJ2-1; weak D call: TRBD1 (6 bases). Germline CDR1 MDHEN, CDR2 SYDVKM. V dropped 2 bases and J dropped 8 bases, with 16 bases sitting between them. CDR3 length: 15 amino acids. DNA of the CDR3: TGTGCCAGCAGTTTAGGGGACATACTGTTTGATGAGCAGTTCTTC. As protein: CASSLGDILFDEQFF.

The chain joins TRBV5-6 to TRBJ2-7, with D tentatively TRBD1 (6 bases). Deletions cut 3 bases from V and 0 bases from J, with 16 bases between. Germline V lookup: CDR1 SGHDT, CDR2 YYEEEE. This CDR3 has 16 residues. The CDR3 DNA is TGTGCCAGCAGCTGGGGGCGACCCTTGAGCTCCTACGAGCAGTACTTC. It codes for CASSWGRPLSSYEQYF. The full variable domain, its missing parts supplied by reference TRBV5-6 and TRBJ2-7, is DAGVTQSPTHLIKTRGQQVTLRCSPKSGHDTVSWYQQALGQGPQFIFQYYEEEERQRGNFPDRFSGHQFPNYSSELNVNALLLGDSALYLCASSWGRPLSSYEQYFGPGTRLTVT.

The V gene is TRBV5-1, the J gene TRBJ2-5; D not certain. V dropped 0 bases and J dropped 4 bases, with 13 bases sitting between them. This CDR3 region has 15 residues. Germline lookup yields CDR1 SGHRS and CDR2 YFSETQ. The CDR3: CASSLATRTAETQYF. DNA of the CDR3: TGCGCCAGCAGCTTGGCCACGAGGACGGCAGAGACCCAGTACTTC.

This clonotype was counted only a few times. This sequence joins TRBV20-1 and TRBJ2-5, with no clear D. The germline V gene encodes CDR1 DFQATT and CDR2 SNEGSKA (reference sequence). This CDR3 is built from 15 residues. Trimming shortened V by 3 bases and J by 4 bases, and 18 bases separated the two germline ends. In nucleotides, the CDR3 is TGCAGTGCTAGTGCCGCGATTGGGCTTGGAGAGACCCAGTACTTC. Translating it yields CSASAAIGLGETQYF.

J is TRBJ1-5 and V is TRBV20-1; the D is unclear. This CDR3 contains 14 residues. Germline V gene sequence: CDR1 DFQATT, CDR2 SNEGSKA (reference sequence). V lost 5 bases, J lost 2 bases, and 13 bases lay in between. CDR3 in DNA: TGCAGTGCTGTCCGGGAGGTCGGCAATCAGCCCCAGCATTTT. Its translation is CSAVREVGNQPQHF.

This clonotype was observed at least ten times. As DNA, the CDR3 is TGTGCCAGCACACCTGGACAAGAGACCCAGTACTTC. Protein product: CASTPGQETQYF. The genes are TRBV28 and TRBJ2-5; D uncertain. CDR1 is MDHEN, CDR2 SYDVKM, per germline. Between the trimmed V and J ends, which lost 7 bases and 2 bases, there was a span of 8 bases. This CDR3 region has 12 residues.

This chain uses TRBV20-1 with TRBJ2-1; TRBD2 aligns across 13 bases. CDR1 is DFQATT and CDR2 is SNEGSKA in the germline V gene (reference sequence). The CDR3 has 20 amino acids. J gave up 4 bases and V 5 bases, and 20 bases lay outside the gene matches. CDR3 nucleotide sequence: TGCAGTGCTCCTCGGGATCCGGGACTAGCGGGATGGCGACGGTACAATGAGCAGTTCTTC. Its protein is CSAPRDPGLAGWRRYNEQFF.